This T cell receptor beta chain stems from a study of T cell changes during pregnancy in multiple sclerosis. The CDR3 contains 14 residues. Germline V gene data show CDR1 as KGHSH and CDR2 as LQKENI. J was trimmed by 4 bases and V by 3 bases; bases with no gene match: 4. Only in-frame clones appear in the TCRdb table, and some are missing; sequencing was by immunoSEQ multiplex PCR. In the table there are approximately 43,000 clones, approximately 80% of which are singletons. This material consisted of CD4+ T cells from peripheral blood mononuclear cells, taken before pregnancy. This sequence was found in a female donor with multiple sclerosis, enrolled in a pregnancy study. V usage is TRBV18 and J usage is TRBJ2-5, with 8 bases fitting TRBD1. CDR3 nucleotides: TGTGCCAGCTCACCTTACGGGACAGGAGAGACCCAGTACTTC. Residues: CASSPYGTGETQYF.